Below, 29 T cell receptor beta chains from the same sample are listed, as sequenced in a study of T cell changes during pregnancy in multiple sclerosis. Using immunoSEQ multiplex PCR, the repertoire was profiled, and TCRdb retains in-frame clones only, with some absent. Seen here are about 67,000 clones, 70% to 90% observed once, and the top ten hold around 2.5%. Specimen: peripheral blood, collected in the first trimester of pregnancy. These receptors all stem from a female donor with multiple sclerosis, enrolled in a pregnancy study.

This clone was observed a few times. This rearrangement joins TRBV29-1 to TRBJ2-7; 9 bases fit TRBD1. The germline gives CDR1 SQVTM, CDR2 ANQGSEA. This CDR3 contains 15 residues. V lost 0 bases, J lost 5 bases, and 8 bases stayed unmatched. The chain's CDR3 is CSVEEAGQGHDEQYF. CDR3 coding DNA: TGCAGCGTTGAAGAAGCGGGACAGGGTCACGACGAGCAGTACTTC.

The CDR3 reads CASSSQGTGDDYGYTF. CDR3 nucleotides: TGTGCCAGCAGTTCCCAAGGGACAGGGGACGACTATGGCTACACCTTC. The V and J genes are TRBV27 and TRBJ1-2, with 10 positions matching TRBD1. V lost 4 bases and J lost 3; bases outside the gene matches: 8. The CDR3 has 16 amino acids. CDR1 is MNHEY, CDR2 SMNVEV, per germline (reference sequence).

The chain links TRBV10-1 to TRBJ2-3, with TRBD2 identical over 8 bases. The germline V gene has CDR1 WNHNN and CDR2 SYGVQD (reference sequence). There are 13 residues in the CDR3. The J segment lost 3 bases and the V segment lost 8 bases, leaving 4 bases of the junction unmatched. CDR3 DNA: TGCGCCAGCGCGGGAGGACGGACAGATACGCAGTATTTT. Amino acid sequence: CASAGGRTDTQYF.

This rearrangement joins TRBV2 to TRBJ1-1; a possible D gene is TRBD1 (5 bases). Germline values: CDR1 SNHLY, CDR2 FYNNEI. The CDR3 covers 16 residues. V lost 6 bases, J lost 4 bases, and 21 bases lay in between. CDR3 bases: TGTGCCAGCAGGGGACTACGGCAGGGAGGAGGCACTGAAGCTTTCTTT. It yields the protein CASRGLRQGGGTEAFF.

In regard to this clone: This CDR3 is also generated by other DNA sequences in the sample. V usage is TRBV7-9 and J usage is TRBJ2-7, with D maybe TRBD1 (5 bases). The V gene's germline CDR1 is SEHNR and CDR2 FQNEAQ (reference sequence). Trimming pared 4 bases from V and 0 bases from J, leaving 10 bases between. There are 14 residues in the CDR3. The CDR3, as DNA: TGTGCCAGCAGCTCCGACAGTTTCTCCTACGAGCAGTACTTC. Protein: CASSSDSFSYEQYF.

This rearrangement joins TRBV11-1 to TRBJ2-3; TRBD2 might be the D (6 bases). The length of the CDR3 is 15 residues. Trimming left V 4 bases short and J 6 bases short, with 17 bases between. CDR1 and CDR2 from the germline V gene are SGHAT and FQDESV (reference sequence). The CDR3 DNA reads as TGTGCCAGCAGCTCTACATCGGGGGTGCGGGATACGCAGTATTTT. It is translated as CASSSTSGVRDTQYF.

V and J are TRBV7-9 and TRBJ2-3; D gene uncertain. The CDR3 runs 12 residues. Trimming shortened V by 3 bases and J by 3 bases, and 4 bases separated the two germline ends. Germline V CDR1 and CDR2: SEHNR, FQNEAQ (reference sequence). The CDR3, as DNA: TGTGCCAGCAGCTTTTCTACAGATACGCAGTATTTT. Translated: CASSFSTDTQYF.

The chain's CDR3 is CASSLFVINYGYTF. The CDR3 DNA follows: TGTGCCAGCAGCTTATTCGTTATTAACTATGGCTACACCTTC. The chain uses TRBV7-2 and TRBJ1-2; D is unresolved. Trimming cost V 2 bases and J 1 base, with 8 bases left between them. CDR1 is SGHTA and CDR2 is FQGNSA in the germline V gene. The CDR3 runs 14 residues.

V gene TRBV7-8 combines with J gene TRBJ2-2, with D maybe TRBD1 (7 bases). The CDR3 has 14 amino acids. The V gene's germline CDR1 is SGHVS and CDR2 FQNEAQ. The germline V and J ends were trimmed by 6 bases and 7 bases, with 15 bases remaining between them. As DNA, the CDR3 is TGTGCCAGCAGTCCAGGGGGGTTCCGCGGGGAGCTGTTTTTT. Amino acid sequence: CASSPGGFRGELFF.

The V call is TRBV6-1, the J call TRBJ1-5; D may be TRBD1 (5 bases). Trimming left V 2 bases short and J 3 bases short, with 17 bases between. Germline V gives CDR1 MNHNS, CDR2 SASEGT. This CDR3 is built from 17 residues. The CDR3 nucleotides read TGTGCCAGCAGTGAACATATGAGAAGACAGTTCAATCAGCCCCAGCATTTT. It encodes CASSEHMRRQFNQPQHF.

The chain has TRBV6-4 and TRBJ2-5; 13 bases align to TRBD2. The CDR3 consists of 17 residues. Germline V CDR1 and CDR2: MRHNA, SNTAGT. The V segment lost 3 bases and the J segment 5 bases; nucleotides outside the gene matches: 9. The CDR3, as DNA: TGTGCCAGCAGTGAGGTCTTCGGACTAGCGGGAGTGGAGACCCAGTACTTC. Translating it yields CASSEVFGLAGVETQYF.

This clone has a single count. The chain recombines TRBV6-6 with TRBJ1-1; no firm D call. The V gene's germline CDR1 is MNHNY and CDR2 SVGAGI (reference sequence). With 0 bases removed from V and 5 bases from J, the gap between germline ends came to 4 bases. The CDR3 is 12 amino acids. DNA for the CDR3: TGTGCCAGCAGTTACTCACGGACTGAAGCTTTCTTT. Translating gives CASSYSRTEAFF.

V and J are TRBV4-3 and TRBJ2-7; the D gene is possibly TRBD2 (5 bases). V was trimmed by 1 base and J by 6 bases, leaving 13 bases between them. The CDR3 length is 14 residues. Per the germline V gene, CDR1 is LGHNA and CDR2 is YSLEER. This chain's CDR3 is CASSQVREGSEQYF. The CDR3 nucleotides are TGCGCCAGCAGCCAAGTCCGCGAGGGATCCGAGCAGTACTTC.

The chain couples TRBV13 to TRBJ2-3; possible D gene TRBD1, 6 bases. The ends were cut back, 6 bases at V and 6 bases at J, with 13 bases in the middle. Germline loops: CDR1 PRHDT, CDR2 FYEKMQ (reference sequence). This CDR3 is 13 amino acids long. CDR3 nucleotides: TGTGCCAGCAGTTGGGACACGAAGGATACGCAGTATTTT. Protein sequence: CASSWDTKDTQYF.

The V gene is TRBV9, the J gene TRBJ2-7; 7 bases match TRBD2. Looked up from germline, CDR1 is SGDLS and CDR2 is YYNGEE. The CDR3 runs 15 residues. V was pared by 0 bases and J by 3 bases, with 6 bases of the junction left unmatched. In nucleotides, the CDR3 is TGTGCCAGCAGCGTAGTGGCGGGAGCGATCTACGAGCAGTACTTC. It encodes CASSVVAGAIYEQYF.

The rearrangement uses TRBV6-5 and TRBJ1-2, with 9 nucleotides matching TRBD1. V gave up 4 bases and J gave up 6 bases; unmatched junction bases: 3. The germline V gene encodes CDR1 MNHEY and CDR2 SVGAGI. CDR3 length: 13 amino acids. CDR3 residues: CASSSWTGDGYTF. CDR3 coding DNA: TGTGCCAGCAGTTCCTGGACAGGGGATGGCTACACCTTC.

This chain's CDR3 is CASARQGGNYGYTF. The CDR3 region has the DNA TGTGCCAGTGCAAGACAGGGGGGTAACTATGGCTACACCTTC. V is TRBV19 and J is TRBJ1-2, with 9 bases that match TRBD1. The V segment lost 8 bases and the J segment 1 base; nucleotides outside the gene matches: 5. Germline-derived CDR1 and CDR2 are LNHDA and SQIVND (reference sequence). CDR3 length equals 14 residues. The full variable domain, with the rest looked up from reference TRBV19 and TRBJ1-2, is DGGITQSPKYLFRKEGQNVTLSCEQNLNHDAMYWYRQDPGQGLRLIYYSQIVNDFQKGDIAEGYSVSREKKESFPLTVTSAQKNPTAFYLCASARQGGNYGYTFGSGTRLTVV.

On this clone itself: Germline and junction disagree at one end, which may indicate a read error. DNA of the CDR3: TGTGCCAGCTCAACACCCGGGACAGGCCAAGACGAGCAGTACTTC. Protein product: CASSTPGTGQDEQYF. J is TRBJ2-7 and V is TRBV18; 8 nucleotides match TRBD1. Germline V gene lookup returns CDR1 KGHSH and CDR2 LQKENI. This CDR3 is 15 amino acids long.

This sequence joins TRBV7-6 and TRBJ2-1; 11 bases fit TRBD2. After removal of 4 bases from V and 6 bases from J, the junction contained 5 bases not matched to a gene. From germline, CDR1 is SGHVS and CDR2 FNYEAQ. CDR3 size: 15 residues. The CDR3 loop is CASSYSGGAFNEQFF. Written as DNA, the CDR3 is TGTGCCAGCAGCTATAGCGGGGGGGCCTTCAATGAGCAGTTCTTC.

CDR3: CASSLDRIGTSPLHF. The CDR3 DNA follows: TGTGCCAGCAGCTTAGACCGTATCGGTACTTCACCCCTCCACTTT. The chain recombines TRBV7-8 with TRBJ1-6, with D unclear. The CDR3 spans 15 residues. V gave up 1 base and J gave up 9 bases, with 13 bases separating them. Germline CDR1 reads SGHVS; CDR2 reads FQNEAQ.

The rearrangement links TRBV4-2 to TRBJ2-1, with 12 bases fitting TRBD1. The V and J ends lost 1 base and 5 bases, in that order; junction bases with no gene match: 9. The CDR3 spans 18 residues. CDR1 and CDR2 from the germline V gene are LGHNA and YNFKEQ. This chain's CDR3 is CASSQGGQGAILHNEQFF. CDR3 in DNA: TGTGCCAGCAGCCAAGGGGGACAGGGGGCAATACTCCACAATGAGCAGTTCTTC.

This clone was picked up one time. In DNA form, the CDR3 reads TGTGCCTGGAGTGAAGGCGGGGGGGGCAGAGAGACCCAGTACTTC. The encoded protein is CAWSEGGGGRETQYF. This chain links TRBV30 with TRBJ2-5, with TRBD2 identical over 9 bases. The CDR3 runs 15 residues. With 1 base clipped from V and 4 bases from J, the junction kept 7 bases outside the gene matches. The germline gives CDR1 GTSNPN, CDR2 SVGIG (reference sequence).

The V and J genes are TRBV11-1 and TRBJ1-1; D is undetermined. Germline V CDR1 and CDR2: SGHAT, FQDESV (reference sequence). The CDR3 spans 13 residues. Trimming removed 3 bases from V and 5 bases from J, with 10 bases in between. CDR3 bases: TGTGCCAGCAGCTTTAACGAACTGACTGAAGCTTTCTTT. Its protein is CASSFNELTEAFF.

In nucleotides, the CDR3 is TGTGCCTGGGAAGTAGCGGCCTTATCTAGCACAGATACGCAGTATTTT. Translating it yields CAWEVAALSSTDTQYF. V gene TRBV30 combines with J gene TRBJ2-3, with a tentative D call TRBD2 (6 bases). Looked up from germline, CDR1 is GTSNPN and CDR2 is SVGIG (reference sequence). The germline V and J ends were trimmed by 5 bases and 0 bases, with 18 bases remaining between them. The CDR3 covers 16 residues.

In its sample, this clone was seen a few times. The chain uses TRBV19 and TRBJ2-3; D gene unclear. The V gene lost 3 bases and the J gene lost 5 bases, with 3 bases spanning the gap. Germline loops: CDR1 LNHDA, CDR2 SQIVND (reference sequence). This CDR3 has 11 residues. In nucleotides, the CDR3 is TGTGCCAGTAGTATCCAAGATACGCAGTATTTT. As protein: CASSIQDTQYF.

The chain carries TRBV4-3 and TRBJ2-7; D call uncertain. Germline V gene data show CDR1 as LGHNA and CDR2 as YSLEER. The CDR3 is 14 amino acids. V was clipped by 2 bases and J by 6 bases, with 14 bases between them. Written as DNA, the CDR3 is TGCGCCAGCAGCCAATTGTCTTCCGCCAGCGAGCAGTACTTC. The encoded protein is CASSQLSSASEQYF.

This clone was seen once. The chain recombines TRBV30 with TRBJ1-1; 7 nucleotides line up with TRBD1. CDR1 is GTSNPN and CDR2 is SVGIG in the germline V gene (reference sequence). V dropped 3 bases and J dropped 7; count of bases not matched to a gene: 8. The CDR3 sequence is 13 residues long. For the CDR3, the DNA is TGTGCCTGGAGCGATTGGACAGGAGATGAAGCTTTCTTT. Amino acids: CAWSDWTGDEAFF.

The chain employs TRBV7-9 and TRBJ2-1, with D possibly TRBD2 on 6 matching bases. The CDR3 sequence is 13 residues long. CDR1 and CDR2 (germline): SEHNR, FQNEAQ (reference sequence). The V end was cut by 1 base, the J end by 12 bases, with 13 bases between. The CDR3 loop reads CASSLGGVLGQFF. The CDR3 DNA is TGTGCCAGCAGCTTAGGGGGGGTCCTCGGGCAGTTCTTC.

The rearrangement uses TRBV9 and TRBJ1-2, with D hard to call. Germline V gene lookup returns CDR1 SGDLS and CDR2 YYNGEE. Trimming pared 0 bases from V and 2 bases from J, leaving 8 bases between. The CDR3 has 14 residues. The CDR3 DNA is TGTGCCAGCAGCGTAGCGTCCAGAAACTATGGCTACACCTTC. Translated, it gives CASSVASRNYGYTF.